This TCR beta chain was retrieved from a study of blood T cell repertoires in COVID-19 (dated by TCRdb to about 2020). About the full investigation: Samples from collaborators originated in the United States, Italy and Spain and spanned both the acute and convalescent phases of COVID-19. The material from the prospective study consisted of cDNA or gDNA derived from T cells, B-cell-depleted T cells, or PBMCs. Deeply sampled blood TCRbeta repertoires from subjects exposed to, actively infected with, or recovered from COVID-19 were included in the dataset. The repertoires were made available in a free public database intended to serve as a resource for research on the immune response to SARS-CoV-2. Samples were obtained from the ongoing ImmuneRACE study (first 160 participants) and from about 1,300 subjects provided by 6 global collaborators. The sample metadata nearly always contained a de-identified subject ID, COVID-19 status, age in years and sex. Where available, HLA class I and class II types were taken from metadata supplied by the sample provider and were not determined by assay-based typing. Study-wide conclusions, independent of this receptor: The amount of clinical and demographic metadata varied by source and participant and was provided uncurated.

Whole blood was collected in K2EDTA tubes by collaborating institutions according to the institutions' own protocols. Collaborator samples were shipped for TCRbeta analysis as frozen whole blood, isolated PBMCs, or DNA extracted from either sample type. The immunoSEQ Assay, a bias-controlled multiplex PCR, was used to amplify TCRbeta CDR3 regions from genomic DNA. Turning to the authors' computational methods: The number of nucleated cells in each sample was estimated by amplification of reference gene primers within the assay. To quantify the absolute abundance of each unique TCRbeta CDR3 rearrangement, sequence reads were collapsed and filtered. For each sample, productive Simpson clonality was calculated by taking the square root of Simpson's diversity index across productive rearrangements. This immuneACCESS table, as held by TCRdb, lists in-frame sequences with V and J called but not all clones. Of the missing ones, under half trace to an unresolved V gene in checked studies; the others have no known cause. V, J and clone size are those of that table, while D and trimming were read from the DNA. This sample comprises 35,000 to 50,000 clones, approximately 80% of them detected only once. 61% of the sample is held by the ten biggest clonotypes.

CDR1 and CDR2 (MNHEY, SMNVEV) derive from the germline V gene (reference sequence). Spanning cysteine to phenylalanine, the CDR3 consists of 15 amino acids. Of the read, only the CDR3 DNA is kept; its 45 bases are in frame from base 1. At the junction V is shortened by 5 bases and J by 0 bases; bases outside the gene matches: 2. As regards this clone: Its antigen has not been determined. No base quality values were provided; no much bigger clone lies one nucleotide off.

Recombination connected TRBV27 to TRBJ2-1; 9 of the junction bases match TRBD2. Sequenced material: peripheral blood. The sequence was obtained from a man aged 80 or over with acute or convalescent COVID-19. The CDR3 protein is CASSHSGSSYNEQFF. The DNA sequence follows: TGTGCCAGCAGTCATAGCGGGAGCTCCTACAATGAGCAGTTCTTC.